Sequencing of this T cell receptor (beta chain) was carried out in a study of long-term antiretroviral therapy in people with HIV. The libraries were made with immunoSEQ v3.0 at survey level. Data came from immunoSEQ multiplex PCR; TCRdb stores just in-frame clones and leaves some out. The repertoire holds 32,000 or so clones, 70% to 80% seen once, with around 7.5% in the top ten. The input for sequencing was unsorted PBMCs, taken 2 years after starting antiretroviral therapy. The clonotype was recovered from a woman between 50 and 59 years old with HIV.

This chain's CDR3 is CASSPSQEGAFSYEQYF. The CDR3 DNA reads TGTGCCAGCAGCCCCTCCCAGGAGGGGGCTTTCTCCTACGAGCAGTACTTC. V and J are TRBV11-2 and TRBJ2-7; weak D call: TRBD1 (7 bases). This CDR3 is built from 17 residues. Germline loops: CDR1 SGHAT, CDR2 FQNNGV. Trimming cost V 5 bases and J 0 bases, with 20 bases left between them.